This T cell receptor beta chain came from a study of blood T cell repertoires in COVID-19. Study-wide background: Specimens from acute and convalescent COVID-19 originated in the United States, Italy and Spain.

This CDR3 contains 14 residues. V shed 11 bases, J shed 5 bases, and the junction held 7 bases outside the gene matches. Germline V gene data show CDR1 as ENHRY and CDR2 as SYGVKD. Patients of the Seattle cohort, enrolled during active infection, were followed longitudinally. Method: immunoSEQ multiplex PCR; TCRdb's copy keeps in-frame clones and lacks some. This table holds about 52,000 clones, 65% to 85% found once. The sequence was collected from an elderly man with COVID-19, enrolled during active disease. The J gene is TRBJ1-6, the V gene TRBV10-3; 9 positions agree with TRBD1. Sequenced sample: peripheral blood. The CDR3 is CASAGDRDNSPLHF. As DNA, the CDR3 is TGTGCCTCTGCGGGGGACAGGGATAATTCACCCCTCCACTTT.